This is a list of T cell receptor beta chains from one sample in a study of control samples from healthy donors and cancer patients. Assay: immunoSEQ multiplex PCR; the TCRdb copy retains only in-frame clones and omits some. The top ten hold around 1.7% of the sample, which has about 59,000 clones, 80% to 95% seen once. The material sequenced was PBMCs. The receptors come from a man between 40 and 49 years old with colorectal cancer. Both conserved end residues are part of each CDR3. The order of the fields is V gene, J gene, D gene, clone size, CDR3 DNA, CDR3 protein. A D gene is named only where the DNA matches it firmly. A row's size may be missing; if present it is once, few, many or a size class.

V: TRBV7-3
J: TRBJ2-3
D: TRBD2
size: -
DNA: TGTGCCAGCAGCTTGGGACTAGCGGAGCTCACAGATACGCAGTATTTT
CDR3: CASSLGLAELTDTQYF

V: TRBV5-4
J: TRBJ2-5
D: TRBD2
size: -
DNA: TGTGCCAGCAGCAGGACCGGAAGTAGCGGGACCCAAGAGACCCAGTACTTC
CDR3: CASSRTGSSGTQETQYF

V: TRBV6-6
J: TRBJ1-5
D: -
size: -
DNA: TGTGCCAGCACCCTCACGATAAATCAGCCCCAGCATTTT
CDR3: CASTLTINQPQHF

V: TRBV5-6
J: TRBJ1-1
D: TRBD1
size: once
DNA: TGTGCCAGCAGCTTCTGGGGGGACAGGGGGAACACTGAAGCTTTCTTT
CDR3: CASSFWGDRGNTEAFF

V: TRBV3-1/TRBV3-2
J: TRBJ2-7
D: -
size: -
DNA: TGTGCCAGCATCCCGAGTCATACCGCTAAACCCCCCTTCCACGAGCAGTACTTC
CDR3: CASIPSHTAKPPFHEQYF

V: TRBV18
J: TRBJ2-1
D: -
size: -
DNA: TGTGCCAGCTCACCACCGTCGGTGAGACTAGATGATAGTGAGCAGTTCTTC
CDR3: CASSPPSVRLDDSEQFF

V: TRBV6-6
J: TRBJ1-6
D: TRBD1
size: -
DNA: TGTGCCAGCAGTCCTACGGACAGGGGCTTTTCTCGATCACCCCTCCACTTT
CDR3: CASSPTDRGFSRSPLHF

V: TRBV19
J: TRBJ2-5
D: -
size: -
DNA: TGTGCCAGTAGCGCGGGACCCCTACAAGAGACCCAGTACTTC
CDR3: CASSAGPLQETQYF

V: TRBV30
J: TRBJ1-4
D: -
size: -
DNA: TGTGCCTGGAGTTTGGAGGAAAAACTGTTTTTT
CDR3: CAWSLEEKLFF

V: TRBV7-2
J: TRBJ2-1
D: TRBD2
size: -
DNA: TGTGCCAGCAGCACGACTAGCGGGGGCCCCTACAATGAGCAGTTCTTC
CDR3: CASSTTSGGPYNEQFF

V: TRBV7-2
J: TRBJ1-5
D: -
size: -
DNA: -
CDR3: CASSSFGGGSFGVVHF

V: TRBV5-1
J: TRBJ2-5
D: TRBD2
size: -
DNA: TGCGCCAGCAGCTCCACTAGCGCGAAAGAGACCCAGTACTTC
CDR3: CASSSTSAKETQYF

V: TRBV19
J: TRBJ1-2
D: -
size: -
DNA: TGTGCCAGTAGTATCACGGGGGACACTGCCAACTATGGCTACACCTTC
CDR3: CASSITGDTANYGYTF

V: TRBV29-1
J: TRBJ2-7
D: -
size: -
DNA: TGCAGCGTTGAGCTGGAGGTGGGCTACGAGCAGTACTTC
CDR3: CSVELEVGYEQYF

V: TRBV19
J: TRBJ1-1
D: TRBD1
size: -
DNA: TGTGCCAGTAGGGAGGAGGGGGCGTGGACTGAAGCTTTCTTT
CDR3: CASREEGAWTEAFF

V: TRBV6-2/TRBV6-3
J: TRBJ2-1
D: TRBD1
size: -
DNA: TGTGCCAGCAGTAGGGACCGACAGGGAAATGAGCAGTTCTTC
CDR3: CASSRDRQGNEQFF